These 4 T cell receptor beta chains came from one sample sequenced in a study of chemoradiotherapy in HPV16-positive cancers. The data were produced by immunoSEQ multiplex PCR, yet TCRdb's version contains in-frame clones alone and is incomplete. The data contain under 7,000 clones, more than 65% of them singletons. Specimen: tumor tissue, collected from a patient who underwent chemoradiotherapy. The source is a human donor with HPV-associated anogenital cancer.

The chain carries TRBV14 and TRBJ2-5; D not certain. The ends were cut back, 4 bases at V and 4 bases at J, with 16 bases in the middle. Germline V CDR1 and CDR2: SGHDN, FVKESK. The length of the CDR3 is 15 residues. In nucleotides, the CDR3 is TGTGCCAGCAGCCGGGCCAGGTCGAAGGGAGAGACCCAGTACTTC. Its translation: CASSRARSKGETQYF.

The chain couples TRBV2 to TRBJ2-2; D is undetermined. Trimming left V 6 bases short and J 6 bases short, with 8 bases between. The CDR3 is made up of 12 amino acids. The germline CDR1 and CDR2 sequences are SNHLY and FYNNEI. CDR3 sequence reads: CASSIEPGELFF. The CDR3 DNA sequence: TGTGCCAGCAGCATCGAACCCGGGGAGCTGTTTTTT.

The chain is built from TRBV19 and TRBJ2-3; D uncertain. The CDR3 runs to 13 residues. Germline loops: CDR1 LNHDA, CDR2 SQIVND (reference sequence). V lost 11 bases and J 0 bases, leaving 12 bases between the germline ends. The CDR3 is CAVTRSSTDTQYF. In DNA, the CDR3 is TGTGCCGTGACCCGCTCTAGCACAGATACGCAGTATTTT.

The V and J genes are TRBV7-2 and TRBJ1-1; no clear D. CDR1 SGHTA and CDR2 FQGNSA come from the germline V gene. The length of the CDR3 is 13 residues. V shed 5 bases and J shed 0 bases, with 7 bases lying between them. This CDR3 reads CASSAEMNTEAFF. The CDR3 nucleotides are TGTGCCAGCAGCGCGGAGATGAACACTGAAGCTTTCTTT.